A single TCR beta chain is shown here with its context. The method was immunoSEQ multiplex PCR; TCRdb's version includes in-frame clones alone and lacks a portion of them. There are 2 million or so clones in the sample; 85% to 95% occur only once, and under 0.15% lies in the top ten. The sample originates from a study of shared clonotypes between healthy human individuals. CDR1 is LGHNA, CDR2 YNFKEQ, per germline. J lost 4 bases, V lost 0 bases, and 6 bases had no gene match. The CDR3 runs to 16 residues. This rearrangement joins TRBV4-2 to TRBJ1-5; 7 bases match TRBD1. Sequencing was done on a sample of naive CD4+ T cells sorted from blood. Specified subset: CD45RA+ positively selected. The receptor comes from a man between 18 and 29 years old in good health. The CDR3 DNA reads as TGTGCCAGCAGCCAAGAAGAGGACAGGCAGAATCAGCCCCAGCATTTT. Its translation: CASSQEEDRQNQPQHF.